One sample yielded the 15 T cell receptor beta chains listed below, sequenced in a study of vaccination effects on CD4 cells after COVID-19. The antigens of these receptors remain unknown. Profiled with immunoSEQ multiplex PCR; TCRdb holds only in-frame clones, not every one. Of about 40,000 clones in the sample, about 67% were seen once. When around 10 days of culture had elapsed, CD4+ T cells were isolated. Two-dose vaccination with either BNT162b2 or mRNA-1273 was given to the participants. Source: CD4+ T cells from PBMCs cultured without peptide, taken after COVID-19 vaccination. The origin of the receptors is a human donor who received a COVID-19 vaccine.

The CDR3: CASSPDRGLLGAEAFF. The CDR3 region has the DNA TGTGCCAGCAGCCCGGACAGGGGGCTCCTGGGCGCTGAAGCTTTCTTT. This chain connects TRBV7-8 to TRBJ1-1; 11 bases line up with TRBD1. Germline V gene lookup returns CDR1 SGHVS and CDR2 FQNEAQ. The CDR3 has 16 residues. V lost 5 bases, J lost 6 bases, and 11 bases stayed unmatched.

This clone came up once. The gene calls are TRBV2 and TRBJ2-5, with 11 bases that match TRBD1. Per the germline V gene, CDR1 is SNHLY and CDR2 is FYNNEI. The CDR3 sequence is 15 residues long. V gave up 6 bases and J gave up 0 bases; unmatched junction bases: 3. The CDR3, as DNA: TGTGCCAGCAGGGACAGGGGGCTGAACCAAGAGACCCAGTACTTC. Protein: CASRDRGLNQETQYF.

The genes are TRBV6-5 and TRBJ2-7; TRBD2 might be the D (6 bases). The CDR3 is 15 residues long. Between the trimmed V and J ends, which lost 0 bases and 5 bases, there was a span of 14 bases. CDR1 is MNHEY, CDR2 SVGAGI, per germline. The CDR3 nucleotides read TGTGCCAGCAGTTACTCGAGATTCCCGGGGGACGAGCAGTACTTC. This translates into CASSYSRFPGDEQYF.

CDR3 amino acids: CASSLSQGRTEAFF. The DNA of the CDR3 is TGTGCCAGCAGTTTAAGCCAGGGGCGAACTGAAGCTTTCTTT. The gene calls are TRBV27 and TRBJ1-1, with D maybe TRBD1 (6 bases). This CDR3 spans 14 amino acids. Germline assignment: CDR1 MNHEY and CDR2 SMNVEV (reference sequence). Trimming shortened V by 2 bases and J by 5 bases, and 12 bases separated the two germline ends.

The chain has TRBV10-2 and TRBJ2-7, with D hard to call. The V and J ends lost 7 bases and 5 bases respectively, with 15 bases between them. The CDR3 sequence is 13 residues long. In germline, CDR1 is WSHSY, CDR2 SAAADI. This chain's CDR3 is CASNSPPPDEQYF. Written as DNA, the CDR3 is TGCGCCAGCAATTCGCCGCCTCCCGACGAGCAGTACTTC.

This clone was picked up a small number of times. The chain combines TRBV19 with TRBJ1-5; D is unresolved. V was pared by 9 bases and J by 7 bases, with 16 bases between. The CDR3 covers 13 residues. The V gene's germline CDR1 is LNHDA and CDR2 SQIVND (reference sequence). CDR3 amino acids: CASSDTVKQPQHF. The CDR3 DNA reads as TGTGCCAGCTCCGACACGGTCAAACAGCCCCAGCATTTT.

The sample holds one count of this clone. This chain links TRBV29-1 with TRBJ2-5; D is ambiguous. The CDR3 totals 14 residues. CDR1 is SQVTM and CDR2 is ANQGSEA in the germline V gene. Trimming took 5 bases from V and 0 from J, leaving 13 bases between them. The CDR3 DNA reads as TGCAGCGTTTCGAACAATGGACACCAAGAGACCCAGTACTTC. It specifies CSVSNNGHQETQYF.

This chain joins TRBV5-4 and TRBJ2-3; D may be TRBD1 (5 bases). CDR3 length equals 12 residues. Germline loops: CDR1 SGHNT, CDR2 YYREEE (reference sequence). V lost 7 bases to trimming and J lost 9 bases, with 15 bases between them. CDR3 residues: CASQGLSLTQYF. CDR3 DNA sequence: TGTGCCAGCCAGGGCCTGTCTTTGACGCAGTATTTT.

The chain combines TRBV11-3 with TRBJ2-2; no reliable D call. The CDR3 consists of 17 residues. Trimming took off 1 base at V and 0 bases at J, with 12 bases between the two ends. Germline loops: CDR1 SGHNT, CDR2 YENEEA. As DNA, the CDR3 is TGTGCCAGCAGCTTAGGGGCCTTTAGGGCGAACACCGGGGAGCTGTTTTTT. This codes for CASSLGAFRANTGELFF.

This chain links TRBV7-9 with TRBJ2-6, with D possibly called TRBD1 or TRBD2 (5 bases each). Per the germline V gene, CDR1 is SEHNR and CDR2 is FQNEAQ (reference sequence). Between the trimmed V and J ends, which lost 5 bases and 2 bases, there was a span of 13 bases. The CDR3 is 16 amino acids. This CDR3 is CASSLLEGAGANVLTF. The DNA of the CDR3 is TGTGCCAGCAGCCTACTAGAAGGGGCTGGGGCCAACGTCCTGACTTTC.

The rearrangement joins TRBV19 to TRBJ1-5, with D tentatively TRBD1 (5 bases). Trimming pared 5 bases from V and 0 bases from J, leaving 11 bases between. There are 15 residues in the CDR3. Germline-derived CDR1 and CDR2 are LNHDA and SQIVND (reference sequence). CDR3 protein: CASSDSLDSNQPQHF. Written as DNA, the CDR3 is TGTGCCAGTAGTGACAGCCTAGATAGCAATCAGCCCCAGCATTTT.

J is TRBJ2-5 and V is TRBV25-1; D is tentatively TRBD1 or TRBD2 (6 bases each). The CDR3 is 15 residues long. Trimming took 6 bases from V and 4 from J, leaving 18 bases between them. Germline V gives CDR1 MGHDK, CDR2 SYGVNS. In DNA, the CDR3 is TGTGCCAGCAGCAAAAGGGGGGCCGGAGGAGAGACCCAGTACTTC. Translated: CASSKRGAGGETQYF. The full variable domain, completed using reference TRBV25-1 and TRBJ2-5, is EADIYQTPRYLVIGTGKKITLECSQTMGHDKMYWYQQDPGMELHLIHYSYGVNSTEKGDLSSESTVSRIRTEHFPLTLESARPSHTSQYLCASSKRGAGGETQYFGPGTRLLVL.

This chain uses TRBV6-6 with TRBJ2-7, with D perhaps matching TRBD1 (6 bases). With 2 bases removed from V and 9 bases from J, the gap between germline ends came to 14 bases. Germline lookup yields CDR1 MNHNY and CDR2 SVGAGI (reference sequence). This CDR3 is 13 amino acids long. CDR3 nucleotides: TGTGCCAGCAGTTACGACCCCCAGGGGTGGCAGTACTTC. Protein product: CASSYDPQGWQYF.

This clone was seen only a few times. The V gene is TRBV7-2, the J gene TRBJ2-7; 9 bases line up with TRBD2. Germline CDR1 and CDR2: SGHTA and FQGNSA. The CDR3 contains 14 residues. The junction had 7 bases not matched to a gene; V was cut back by 6 bases and J by 4 bases. CDR3 residues: CASRRGAGGYEQYF. CDR3 in DNA: TGTGCCAGCAGGCGTGGGGCGGGAGGGTACGAGCAGTACTTC.

This clone was counted a few times. The chain has TRBV7-9 and TRBJ1-2, with 10 bases lining up with TRBD1. Trimming took 7 bases from V and 6 from J; bases not matched to a gene: 5. The CDR3 runs to 13 residues. Germline values: CDR1 SEHNR, CDR2 FQNEAQ (reference sequence). CDR3 in amino acids: CASNRGQGNGYTF. In DNA form, the CDR3 reads TGTGCCAGCAACAGGGGACAGGGGAATGGCTACACCTTC.